What follows are 18 T cell receptor beta chains derived from one specimen sequenced in a study of blood T cell repertoires in COVID-19 (dated by TCRdb to about 2020). Libraries were made using the immunoSEQ multiplex PCR assay. TCRdb's version of the immuneACCESS table is confined to in-frame rearrangements and falls short of the full clone set. An unresolved V gene accounts for under half of the shortfall where checked; the remainder is of unknown origin. The sample data list approximately 240,000 clones, and about 79% of these were observed just once. 1.3% of the sample rests with the top ten. Sequenced sample: PBMCs or T cells enriched from blood (not recorded which). The receptors come from a woman aged 35 to 49 with acute COVID-19.

The chain employs TRBV14 and TRBJ1-5; no firm D call. V lost 1 base, J lost 5 bases, and 6 bases lay in between. This CDR3 spans 13 amino acids. Per germline, CDR1 SGHDN and CDR2 FVKESK. The CDR3 DNA reads TGTGCCAGCAGCCAAGGGACTTATCAGCCCCAGCATTTT. It is translated as CASSQGTYQPQHF.

The V and J genes are TRBV30 and TRBJ2-1; tentatively, D is TRBD2 (5 bases). CDR1 GTSNPN and CDR2 SVGIG come from the germline V gene (reference sequence). CDR3 length: 15 residues. With 0 bases removed from V and 0 bases from J, the gap between germline ends came to 9 bases. CDR3 sequence reads: CAWSVAASSYNEQFF. The CDR3 region has the DNA TGTGCCTGGAGTGTAGCGGCTAGCTCCTACAATGAGCAGTTCTTC.

This chain uses TRBV28 with TRBJ2-4, with 9 bases aligning to TRBD2. The CDR3 spans 17 residues. V gave up 2 bases and J gave up 8 bases; unmatched junction bases: 13. Germline values: CDR1 MDHEN, CDR2 SYDVKM. The CDR3 here is CASSLLSGGGVGDIQYF. The CDR3 DNA is TGTGCCAGCAGTTTACTTAGCGGGGGAGGGGTTGGAGACATTCAGTACTTC.

The V and J genes are TRBV11-2 and TRBJ2-1; perhaps TRBD2 as D (5 bases). Germline CDR1 reads SGHAT; CDR2 reads FQNNGV. The CDR3 extends over 17 amino acids. V dropped 0 bases and J dropped 5 bases, with 17 bases sitting between them. The CDR3 DNA reads TGTGCCAGCAGCTTAGATTGGACGGGAATGACCGACAATGAGCAGTTCTTC. Amino acid sequence: CASSLDWTGMTDNEQFF.

This chain uses TRBV30 with TRBJ2-2; D not certain. V lost 2 bases, J lost 1 base, and 5 bases lay in between. The length of the CDR3 is 13 residues. CDR1 and CDR2 from the germline V gene are GTSNPN and SVGIG (reference sequence). The CDR3 spells CAWSPLNTGELFF. Written as DNA, the CDR3 is TGTGCCTGGAGTCCATTGAACACCGGGGAGCTGTTTTTT.

The chain joins TRBV7-2 to TRBJ2-7; 7 nucleotides agree with TRBD1. Germline loops: CDR1 SGHTA, CDR2 FQGNSA. The length of the CDR3 is 13 residues. The ends lost 5 bases at V and 4 bases at J; junction bases unmatched: 5. The CDR3 region is CASSRDRAYEQYF. CDR3 coding DNA: TGTGCCAGCAGCCGAGACAGGGCGTACGAGCAGTACTTC.

The chain joins TRBV27 to TRBJ2-1, with TRBD2 matching 8 bases. This CDR3 is built from 19 residues. The germline V gene has CDR1 MNHEY and CDR2 SMNVEV (reference sequence). V was clipped by 0 bases and J by 0 bases; unmatched bases: 10. CDR3 region: CASSLSSLAGSFSYNEQFF. The CDR3 DNA reads as TGTGCCAGCAGTTTATCTAGCCTAGCGGGTAGTTTCTCCTACAATGAGCAGTTCTTC.

This clone was seen once. The chain recombines TRBV10-3 with TRBJ1-5, with TRBD1 as a possible D gene (6 bases). Per germline, CDR1 ENHRY and CDR2 SYGVKD. The germline V and J ends were trimmed by 6 bases and 3 bases, with 9 bases remaining between them. This CDR3 is built from 13 residues. Here the CDR3 reads CAIRAGVNQPQHF. The CDR3 bases are TGTGCCATCAGGGCAGGGGTCAATCAGCCCCAGCATTTT.

This rearrangement joins TRBV4-1 to TRBJ1-1, with TRBD1 matching 7 bases. V shed 6 bases and J 4 bases; nucleotides not matched to a gene: 14. The CDR3 loop spans 16 amino acids. Germline CDR1 MGHRA, CDR2 YSYEKL. As DNA, the CDR3 is TGCGCCAGCAGTCGCCAGACTCACGCAGGGGGCACTGAAGCTTTCTTT. This gives the protein CASSRQTHAGGTEAFF.

J is TRBJ2-7 and V is TRBV4-1; 9 nucleotides align to TRBD2. Germline CDR1 MGHRA, CDR2 YSYEKL. J was trimmed by 9 bases and V by 2 bases; bases with no gene match: 14. The CDR3 consists of 16 residues. The CDR3 loop reads CASSQSWTSVRVAQYF. CDR3 nucleotides: TGCGCCAGCAGCCAATCCTGGACTAGCGTAAGGGTCGCGCAGTACTTC.

The chain has TRBV4-1 and TRBJ2-1; 8 nucleotides agree with TRBD2. The CDR3 loop spans 14 amino acids. J lost 7 bases, V lost 3 bases, and 5 bases had no gene match. Germline V CDR1 and CDR2: MGHRA, YSYEKL. The CDR3 is CASSHPGGKNEQFF. Written as DNA, the CDR3 is TGCGCCAGCAGCCATCCGGGAGGGAAGAATGAGCAGTTCTTC.

The rearrangement links TRBV7-3 to TRBJ2-1; 13 nucleotides line up with TRBD2. CDR1 is SGHTA and CDR2 is FQGTGA in the germline V gene. The CDR3 is 14 residues long. V was clipped by 4 bases and J by 11 bases; unmatched bases: 5. The CDR3 protein is CASSSRTSGGKQFF. The CDR3 DNA reads as TGTGCCAGCAGCTCTCGGACTAGCGGGGGAAAGCAGTTCTTC.

This chain links TRBV12-3 or TRBV12-4 with TRBJ2-5, with a weak D call TRBD2 (5 bases). This CDR3 comprises 12 residues. V was pared by 7 bases and J by 5 bases, with 11 bases between. CDR3 sequence: CASKGRKETQYF. The CDR3 DNA follows: TGTGCCAGCAAAGGGAGAAAGGAGACCCAGTACTTC.

The chain employs TRBV9 and TRBJ2-7; TRBD2 is a possible D gene (7 bases). The germline V and J ends were trimmed by 3 bases and 2 bases, with 15 bases remaining between them. CDR3 length equals 15 residues. Germline lookup yields CDR1 SGDLS and CDR2 YYNGEE. CDR3 DNA: TGTGCCAGCAGCGAGGGGGTAGCGGGCACCTACGAGCAGTACTTC. Protein product: CASSEGVAGTYEQYF.

Notes on this clone: Other DNA variants within this sample encode the same CDR3. The gene calls are TRBV6-5 and TRBJ1-1; D possibly corresponds to TRBD1 (5 bases). The CDR3 contains 13 residues. The germline CDR1 and CDR2 sequences are MNHEY and SVGAGI. V gave up 0 bases and J gave up 4 bases, with 6 bases separating them. The CDR3 region is CASSYSRGTEAFF. CDR3 DNA sequence: TGTGCCAGCAGTTACTCAAGGGGCACTGAAGCTTTCTTT.

This clone was counted at least ten times. V usage is TRBV20-1 and J usage is TRBJ1-2; D is ambiguous. V was clipped by 3 bases and J by 0 bases, with 14 bases between them. CDR1 is DFQATT, CDR2 SNEGSKA, per germline (reference sequence). This CDR3 comprises 15 residues. CDR3 nucleotides: TGCAGTGCTAGTGCGGTGGGAGGAGCTAACTATGGCTACACCTTC. This gives the protein CSASAVGGANYGYTF.

V gene TRBV5-5 combines with J gene TRBJ2-2, with D uncertain. V lost 3 bases to trimming and J lost 6 bases, with 12 bases between them. CDR1 is SGHKS and CDR2 is YYEKEE in the germline V gene (reference sequence). The CDR3 runs 14 residues. The CDR3 reads CASSSTVGSGELFF. The CDR3 DNA sequence: TGTGCCAGCAGCTCCACAGTTGGCTCCGGGGAGCTGTTTTTT.

This clone showed up just a few times. The rearrangement joins TRBV6-4 to TRBJ2-3; 8 nucleotides align to TRBD2. V was clipped by 0 bases and J by 4 bases; unmatched bases: 0. This CDR3 comprises 14 residues. Germline assignment: CDR1 MRHNA and CDR2 SNTAGT. In DNA, the CDR3 is TGTGCCAGCAGTGACTCGCGGGGGGCAGATACGCAGTATTTT. It translates to CASSDSRGADTQYF.